A single sample is the source of the 25 T cell receptor beta chains below, sequenced in a study of shared clonotypes between healthy human individuals. This table comes from immunoSEQ multiplex PCR, and its TCRdb copy is limited to in-frame clones, with some not included. The table lists hundreds of thousands of clones, around 74% of them singletons. The sample comprised memory CD4+ T cells sorted from blood. The subset is: CD45RA-negative fraction. The receptors were gathered from a woman in her 30s in good health.

The gene calls are TRBV12-1 and TRBJ1-1. TRBV12-1 is termed a pseudogene. This CDR3 region has 14 residues. The CDR3 loop is CASSFGVTNTEAFF. The DNA of the CDR3 is TGTGCCAGCAGCTTTGGGGTCACGAACACTGAAGCTTTCTTT.

This clone was seen a handful of times. The chain uses TRBV25-1 and TRBJ2-1, with 7 positions matching TRBD2. Looked up from germline, CDR1 is MGHDK and CDR2 is SYGVNS. After removal of 3 bases from V and 8 bases from J, the junction contained 16 bases not matched to a gene. This CDR3 comprises 17 residues. CDR3 nucleotide sequence: TGTGCCAGCAGTGATCGGGAGGCCCCTACAAACGTGGATGAGCAGTTCTTC. Encoded protein: CASSDREAPTNVDEQFF.

As DNA, the CDR3 is TGTGCCAGCAGCCCGCGAAGGACAGCATATGGCTACACCTTC. Translating it yields CASSPRRTAYGYTF. The chain links TRBV14 to TRBJ1-2, with D possibly matching TRBD1 (6 bases). CDR3 size: 14 residues. Trimming left V 4 bases short and J 5 bases short, with 14 bases between. CDR1 and CDR2 (germline): SGHDN, FVKESK.

V gene TRBV4-2 combines with J gene TRBJ1-4, with D possibly being TRBD1 (5 bases). V was pared by 5 bases and J by 6 bases, with 13 bases between. There are 14 residues in the CDR3. Germline-derived CDR1 and CDR2 are LGHNA and YNFKEQ. CDR3: CASSSEGRDEKLFF. CDR3 sequence (DNA): TGTGCCAGCAGCTCTGAGGGGCGCGATGAAAAACTGTTTTTT.

Concerning this clone itself: This clone may be a read error of a much larger clone one base away. The V call is TRBV27, the J call TRBJ1-1, with D hard to call. The germline V gene has CDR1 MNHEY and CDR2 SMNVEV (reference sequence). CDR3 size: 13 residues. The V gene lost 3 bases and the J gene lost 1 base, with 6 bases spanning the gap. CDR3 in DNA: TGTGCCAGCAGTTTCTCGGGGAACACTGAAGCTTTCTTT. It codes for CASSFSGNTEAFF.

This clone was found a few times. The rearrangement uses TRBV5-1 and TRBJ2-1; 8 bases fit TRBD2. The ends lost 1 base at V and 9 bases at J; junction bases unmatched: 6. Germline V gene sequence: CDR1 SGHRS, CDR2 YFSETQ. The CDR3 covers 14 residues. The CDR3 DNA is TGCGCCAGCAGCTTGCCGCGGGGGGCTGTTGAGCAGTTCTTC. This codes for CASSLPRGAVEQFF.

Here the CDR3 reads CATTGRYYGYTF. In nucleotides, the CDR3 is TGTGCCACAACGGGCAGGTACTATGGCTACACCTTC. The V gene is TRBV6-1, the J gene TRBJ1-2; D gene ambiguous. The V end was cut by 10 bases, the J end by 3 bases, with 12 bases between. The CDR3 sequence is 12 residues long. Per germline, CDR1 MNHNS and CDR2 SASEGT.

Comments on this clone: This sample includes further DNA sequences coding for the same CDR3. The gene calls are TRBV19 and TRBJ2-2; D ambiguous. V was pared by 0 bases and J by 4 bases, with 9 bases between. In germline, CDR1 is LNHDA, CDR2 SQIVND (reference sequence). The CDR3 is 15 amino acids. The CDR3 sequence is CASSIEGLVTGELFF. CDR3 in DNA: TGTGCCAGTAGTATAGAGGGATTAGTCACCGGGGAGCTGTTTTTT.

This chain joins TRBV5-1 and TRBJ2-5, with D unclear. Deletions cut 0 bases from V and 2 bases from J, with 11 bases between. In germline, CDR1 is SGHRS, CDR2 YFSETQ. This CDR3 spans 15 amino acids. This CDR3 reads CASSLGQESQETQYF. The CDR3 DNA is TGCGCCAGCAGCTTGGGCCAGGAGTCGCAAGAGACCCAGTACTTC.

This rearrangement joins TRBV28 to TRBJ2-1; D uncertain. V was cut by 8 bases and J by 4 bases, with 15 bases left in between. This CDR3 has 14 amino acids. Germline loops: CDR1 MDHEN, CDR2 SYDVKM. CDR3 DNA: TGTGCCAGCCAACCCCCGACGGAGTACAATGAGCAGTTCTTC. It codes for CASQPPTEYNEQFF. The entire variable domain, with the rest obtained from reference TRBV28 and TRBJ2-1, is as follows: DVKVTQSSRYLVKRTGEKVFLECVQDMDHENMFWYRQDPGLGLRLIYFSYDVKMKEKGDIPEGYSVSREKKERFSLILESASTNQTSMYLCASQPPTEYNEQFFGPGTRLTVL.

V is TRBV6-5 and J is TRBJ2-7; D gene uncertain. Looked up from germline, CDR1 is MNHEY and CDR2 is SVGAGI. The CDR3 covers 16 residues. The ends were cut back, 0 bases at V and 0 bases at J, with 12 bases in the middle. The CDR3 protein is CASSYSYLPSSYEQYF. For the CDR3, the DNA is TGTGCCAGCAGTTACTCGTATCTCCCGAGCTCCTACGAGCAGTACTTC.

The chain links TRBV11-1 to TRBJ2-1, with 14 bases fitting TRBD2. Germline V gene data show CDR1 as SGHAT and CDR2 as FQDESV (reference sequence). Trimming cost V 5 bases and J 7 bases; bases outside gene matches: 10. The CDR3 contains 17 residues. The chain's CDR3 is CASSTGRGLAGVNEQFF. In DNA, the CDR3 is TGTGCCAGCAGCACGGGGAGGGGACTAGCGGGAGTGAATGAGCAGTTCTTC.

The chain is built from TRBV5-4 and TRBJ2-3; perhaps D is TRBD1 or TRBD2 (5 bases each). CDR3 length equals 15 residues. Per the germline V gene, CDR1 is SGHNT and CDR2 is YYREEE (reference sequence). V was pared by 0 bases and J by 3 bases, with 11 bases between. The CDR3 loop is CASSLAPGTTDTQYF. The CDR3, as DNA: TGTGCCAGCAGCTTGGCCCCAGGGACGACAGATACGCAGTATTTT.

The genes are TRBV19 and TRBJ2-7, with 11 nucleotides matching TRBD1. The CDR3 has 15 amino acids. V trimming: 5 bases; J trimming: 9 bases; junction bases outside the gene matches: 12. The germline gives CDR1 LNHDA, CDR2 SQIVND (reference sequence). The CDR3 nucleotides read TGTGCCAGTAGTCTCCGGACAGGGGGCTTTTTCGGGCAGTACTTC. Its translation is CASSLRTGGFFGQYF.

J is TRBJ1-1 and V is TRBV10-2; 10 nucleotides line up with TRBD1. The junction had 12 bases not matched to a gene; V was cut back by 7 bases and J by 4 bases. Per germline, CDR1 WSHSY and CDR2 SAAADI. CDR3 length equals 16 residues. CDR3 residues: CASTRGQGNVVTEAFF. The CDR3 region has the DNA TGCGCCAGCACTCGGGGACAGGGGAATGTTGTCACTGAAGCTTTCTTT.

The chain carries TRBV19 and TRBJ1-3; 9 bases match TRBD1. The V segment lost 5 bases and the J segment 5 bases; nucleotides outside the gene matches: 4. The CDR3 has 14 amino acids. Germline assignment: CDR1 LNHDA and CDR2 SQIVND (reference sequence). The CDR3: CASSRGQGRNTIYF. CDR3 nucleotides: TGTGCCAGTAGTCGTGGACAGGGGAGAAACACCATATATTTT.

The chain links TRBV27 to TRBJ2-6; D uncertain. Germline CDR1 reads MNHEY; CDR2 reads SMNVEV (reference sequence). Trimming took 2 bases from V and 7 from J, leaving 12 bases between them. CDR3 length equals 15 residues. The CDR3 nucleotides read TGTGCCAGCAGTTTAAGGGCCCCTGTAGCCAACGTCCTGACTTTC. Translated: CASSLRAPVANVLTF.

The chain links TRBV27 to TRBJ2-3, with 14 bases fitting TRBD2. The V and J ends lost 3 bases and 4 bases, in that order; junction bases with no gene match: 3. Germline loops: CDR1 MNHEY, CDR2 SMNVEV (reference sequence). The CDR3 is 16 residues long. CDR3 protein: CASSLGTSGSADTQYF. CDR3 in DNA: TGTGCCAGCAGTTTGGGGACTAGCGGGAGTGCAGATACGCAGTATTTT.

Details on this clone: The same CDR3 also results from other DNA sequences found in this sample. The chain recombines TRBV18 with TRBJ1-5; D not resolved. The CDR3 is 13 amino acids. Germline loops: CDR1 KGHSH, CDR2 LQKENI. Between the trimmed V and J ends, which lost 2 bases and 5 bases, there was a span of 7 bases. CDR3 nucleotide sequence: TGTGCCAGCTCACCAGGGAGCGATCAGCCCCAGCATTTT. The encoded protein is CASSPGSDQPQHF.

The V call is TRBV28, the J call TRBJ2-7; 13 nucleotides align to TRBD2. The CDR3 contains 16 residues. CDR1 is MDHEN, CDR2 SYDVKM, per germline. V shed 5 bases and J 4 bases; nucleotides not matched to a gene: 8. CDR3 region: CASSGGTSGVTYEQYF. The CDR3, as DNA: TGTGCCAGCAGTGGGGGGACTAGCGGGGTAACGTACGAGCAGTACTTC.

This clone was counted a single time. The chain uses TRBV25-1 and TRBJ2-1, with a tentative D call TRBD1 (6 bases). V lost 3 bases, J lost 9 bases, and 12 bases lay in between. Germline V gene sequence: CDR1 MGHDK, CDR2 SYGVNS. The CDR3 has 13 residues. Here the CDR3 DNA reads TGTGCCAGCAGTGACCCAGGGGTGGGTGAGCAGTTCTTC. It is translated as CASSDPGVGEQFF.

This chain connects TRBV4-1 to TRBJ1-2; D is uncertain. With 0 bases removed from V and 3 bases from J, the gap between germline ends came to 5 bases. The CDR3 is 13 amino acids. In germline, CDR1 is MGHRA, CDR2 YSYEKL. The chain's CDR3 is CASSQEVHYGYTF. CDR3 DNA sequence: TGCGCCAGCAGCCAAGAGGTACACTATGGCTACACCTTC.

On this clone itself: A much more abundant neighbour one base away suggests this may be a read error. Other nucleotide sequences in the sample specify the same CDR3. J is TRBJ1-1 and V is TRBV14, with 7 bases identical to TRBD1. Germline V gene lookup returns CDR1 SGHDN and CDR2 FVKESK. J gave up 3 bases and V 4 bases, and 2 bases lay outside the gene matches. This CDR3 comprises 13 residues. CDR3 loop: CASSRQGDTEAFF. CDR3 nucleotides: TGTGCCAGCAGCCGGCAGGGGGACACTGAAGCTTTCTTT.

The chain couples TRBV5-1 to TRBJ2-6; 9 bases align to TRBD1. From germline, CDR1 is SGHRS and CDR2 YFSETQ. The V and J ends lost 4 bases and 1 base, in that order; junction bases with no gene match: 12. CDR3 size: 19 residues. CDR3: CASSVVPGQGKSGANVLTF. CDR3 in DNA: TGCGCCAGCAGCGTAGTACCGGGACAGGGAAAGTCTGGGGCCAACGTCCTGACTTTC.

The chain uses TRBV5-1 and TRBJ2-6; D unclear. The CDR3 consists of 16 residues. Germline-derived CDR1 and CDR2 are SGHRS and YFSETQ. V lost 3 bases to trimming and J lost 0 bases, with 10 bases between them. The CDR3 sequence is CASSSGGTSGANVLTF. As DNA, the CDR3 is TGCGCCAGCAGCTCTGGCGGCACCTCTGGGGCCAACGTCCTGACTTTC.